This TCR beta chain was sequenced for a study of graft-versus-host responses after intestinal transplantation. TCRdb's copy holds only in-frame clones and misses some; the assay was immunoSEQ multiplex PCR. Of more than 55,000 clones in the sample, approximately 90% were seen once. This clone was seen a single time. This CDR3 region has 15 residues. Trimming removed 8 bases from V and 3 bases from J; junction bases left unmatched: 9. Germline-derived CDR1 and CDR2 are GTSNPN and SVGIG (reference sequence). Sequences were derived from PBMCs, sampled 26 days after transplant. This clonotype was sampled from a human patient who received an intestinal transplant, so some T cells may come from the graft donor. This sequence joins TRBV30 and TRBJ2-2, with 10 positions matching TRBD2. CDR3 sequence reads: CAATTGTSDTGELFF. Here the CDR3 DNA reads TGTGCCGCCACGACCGGGACTAGCGACACCGGGGAGCTGTTTTTT.